Shown below are 29 T cell receptor beta chains from a single sample sequenced in a study of T cell responses to AZD1222 COVID-19 vaccine (dated by TCRdb to the early 2020s). The time point label for this specimen denotes: baseline before first vaccination. The library was prepared using the immunoSEQ multiplex PCR assay. TCRdb took over this immuneACCESS table, retaining in-frame rearrangements with V and J assigned. Such tables are incomplete; in checked studies, under half of the missing clones stem from an unresolved V gene, and the remainder is unexplained. The sample has around 110,000 clones on record, 85% to 90% of them singletons. Clones ranked in the top ten supply about 3% of the sample. Here the sequenced sample was peripheral blood, taken on day 0 of AZD1222 vaccination. The source is an adult in good health.

The chain joins TRBV4-2 to TRBJ1-6, with 10 bases that match TRBD1. The CDR3 is 14 amino acids. Germline V CDR1 and CDR2: LGHNA, YNFKEQ. V lost 5 bases and J lost 8; bases outside the gene matches: 3. The CDR3 nucleotides are TGTGCCAGCAGCGGGGACAGGGGATATTCACCCCTCCACTTT. It yields the protein CASSGDRGYSPLHF.

The rearrangement uses TRBV6-2 or TRBV6-3 and TRBJ1-2; D not certain. Deletions cut 5 bases from V and 5 bases from J, with 9 bases between. This CDR3 has 12 amino acids. From germline, CDR1 is MNHEY and CDR2 SVGEGT. In nucleotides, the CDR3 is TGTGCCAGCAGTCCCAGGAAATATGGCTACACCTTC. This translates into CASSPRKYGYTF.

The chain links TRBV28 to TRBJ1-6; 7 bases match TRBD1. CDR1 is MDHEN, CDR2 SYDVKM, per germline. The CDR3 is 13 amino acids. Germline trimming cut 5 bases from V and 9 bases from J; bases unmatched to any gene: 4. This chain's CDR3 is CASSLRGSSPLHF. The CDR3 nucleotides read TGTGCCAGCAGTCTCAGGGGGAGTTCACCCCTCCACTTT. The variable domain in full, with the rest retrieved from reference TRBV28 and TRBJ1-6, is DVKVTQSSRYLVKRTGEKVFLECVQDMDHENMFWYRQDPGLGLRLIYFSYDVKMKEKGDIPEGYSVSREKKERFSLILESASTNQTSMYLCASSLRGSSPLHFGNGTRLTVT.

The chain links TRBV7-2 to TRBJ1-5; D uncertain. Germline V gene data show CDR1 as SGHTA and CDR2 as FQGNSA. Trimming pared 1 base from V and 2 bases from J, leaving 12 bases between. This CDR3 has 16 amino acids. The CDR3 DNA reads as TGTGCCAGCAGCTTAGTTCCCGCGCAGGGCAATCAGCCCCAGCATTTT. Residues: CASSLVPAQGNQPQHF.

This clone was seen only once. This sequence joins TRBV6-4 and TRBJ1-2, with TRBD1 matching over 7 bases. The ends lost 4 bases at V and 4 bases at J; junction bases unmatched: 6. Germline V CDR1 and CDR2: MRHNA, SNTAGT. The CDR3 totals 14 residues. The CDR3: CASSGRGQFYGYTF. The DNA for the CDR3 is TGTGCCAGCAGTGGAAGGGGGCAATTCTATGGCTACACCTTC.

This clone was detected many times. V gene TRBV7-2 combines with J gene TRBJ1-1, with no clear D. CDR3 length: 14 residues. CDR1 is SGHTA and CDR2 is FQGNSA in the germline V gene. Deletions cut 2 bases from V and 8 bases from J, with 15 bases between. DNA for the CDR3: TGTGCCAGCAGCTTAAACTCGGGCAGATTCGAAGCTTTCTTT. Protein: CASSLNSGRFEAFF. Filled out from reference TRBV7-2 and TRBJ1-1, the complete variable domain reads GAGVSQSPSNKVTEKGKDVELRCDPISGHTALYWYRQSLGQGLEFLIYFQGNSAPDKSGLPSDRFSAERTGGSVSTLTIQRTQQEDSAVYLCASSLNSGRFEAFFGQGTRLTVV.

The rearrangement uses TRBV7-9 and TRBJ1-2; the D is unclear. The V end lost 2 bases, the J end lost 8 bases, and 21 bases lay between the germline ends. The V gene's germline CDR1 is SEHNR and CDR2 FQNEAQ (reference sequence). The CDR3 has 16 amino acids. CDR3 in DNA: TGTGCCAGCAGCTTAACCATCGTGGCGGGCCCCGGAGGCTACACCTTC. This translates into CASSLTIVAGPGGYTF.

The chain is built from TRBV29-1 and TRBJ2-7, with D unresolved. Trimming shortened V by 4 bases and J by 3 bases, and 4 bases separated the two germline ends. The CDR3 runs to 10 residues. Germline V gene lookup returns CDR1 SQVTM and CDR2 ANQGSEA. For the CDR3, the DNA is TGCAGCGTTGCGGGCTACGAGCAGTACTTC. This gives the protein CSVAGYEQYF.

This chain uses TRBV27 with TRBJ2-2; unclear D gene. CDR3 length equals 14 residues. Germline V gene sequence: CDR1 MNHEY, CDR2 SMNVEV (reference sequence). Trimming took off 4 bases at V and 0 bases at J, with 6 bases between the two ends. Here the CDR3 reads CASSYLSNTGELFF. For the CDR3, the DNA is TGTGCCAGCAGTTACTTATCGAACACCGGGGAGCTGTTTTTT.

The V call is TRBV11-2, the J call TRBJ2-1; possible D gene TRBD2, 7 bases. The CDR3 has 15 residues. Germline V CDR1 and CDR2: SGHAT, FQNNGV. V dropped 5 bases and J dropped 3 bases, with 14 bases sitting between them. The DNA of the CDR3 is TGTGCCAGCAGCCCCAAAGGGGGGGACTACAATGAGCAGTTCTTC. Amino acid sequence: CASSPKGGDYNEQFF.

The chain carries TRBV6-2 or TRBV6-3 and TRBJ2-1, with unresolved D. V lost 2 bases to trimming and J lost 4 bases, with 6 bases between them. CDR3 size: 13 residues. CDR1 MNHEY and CDR2 SVGEGT come from the germline V gene. CDR3 sequence: CASSYLLYNEQFF. CDR3 DNA: TGTGCCAGCAGTTACCTCCTTTACAATGAGCAGTTCTTC.

The genes are TRBV27 and TRBJ1-1, with D hard to call. The V end was cut by 7 bases, the J end by 2 bases, with 8 bases between. The germline V gene has CDR1 MNHEY and CDR2 SMNVEV (reference sequence). The CDR3 extends over 12 amino acids. For the CDR3, the DNA is TGTGCCAGCATCCCCAGAAACACTGAAGCTTTCTTT. It yields the protein CASIPRNTEAFF.

This clone was counted between two and nine times. The chain employs TRBV4-2 and TRBJ2-7, with D maybe TRBD2 (5 bases). The CDR3 totals 15 residues. Germline values: CDR1 LGHNA, CDR2 YNFKEQ. Trimming pared 1 base from V and 2 bases from J, leaving 12 bases between. The CDR3 bases are TGTGCCAGCAGCCAAGGAACTAGTCCTACCTACGAGCAGTACTTC. Amino acid sequence: CASSQGTSPTYEQYF.

This CDR3 reads CASSPDETLFF. The CDR3, as DNA: TGTGCCAGTAGTCCGGACGAAACCCTGTTTTTT. The V call is TRBV19, the J call TRBJ1-4; D is unresolved. The length of the CDR3 is 11 residues. Germline V lookup: CDR1 LNHDA, CDR2 SQIVND (reference sequence). V shed 5 bases and J shed 14 bases, with 12 bases lying between them.

The chain joins TRBV7-9 to TRBJ1-5; D is possibly TRBD1 (6 bases). With 10 bases removed from V and 10 bases from J, the gap between germline ends came to 14 bases. The CDR3 loop spans 11 amino acids. Germline CDR1 reads SEHNR; CDR2 reads FQNEAQ (reference sequence). CDR3 bases: TGTGCCACCGGAGGGGGTCGACCCCAGCATTTT. Amino acid sequence: CATGGGRPQHF.

The chain has TRBV7-8 and TRBJ2-1; 8 nucleotides align to TRBD2. Germline V gene data show CDR1 as SGHVS and CDR2 as FQNEAQ. The CDR3 has 16 amino acids. J was trimmed by 5 bases and V by 2 bases; bases with no gene match: 8. The CDR3 protein is CASSLSRTSSDNEQFF. The DNA for the CDR3 is TGTGCCAGCAGCTTATCAAGGACTAGCAGTGACAATGAGCAGTTCTTC. The entire variable domain, with the rest obtained from reference TRBV7-8 and TRBJ2-1, is as follows: GAGVSQSPRYKVAKRGQDVALRCDPISGHVSLFWYQQALGQGPEFLTYFQNEAQLDKSGLPSDRFFAERPEGSVSTLKIQRTQQEDSAVYLCASSLSRTSSDNEQFFGPGTRLTVL.

The chain is built from TRBV5-6 and TRBJ2-3; 9 bases agree with TRBD1. Germline V gives CDR1 SGHDT, CDR2 YYEEEE. Unmatched junction bases numbered 4, after V lost 3 bases and J lost 5 bases. The CDR3 runs to 14 residues. Here the CDR3 reads CASSSWTGVDTQYF. The CDR3 DNA is TGTGCCAGCAGCTCTTGGACAGGGGTAGATACGCAGTATTTT.

The chain recombines TRBV27 with TRBJ1-5, with 12 bases matching TRBD1. Germline loops: CDR1 MNHEY, CDR2 SMNVEV (reference sequence). This CDR3 is built from 17 residues. V gave up 0 bases and J gave up 6 bases; unmatched junction bases: 6. The CDR3 here is CASSLSGTGGRGQPQHF. The CDR3 coding sequence is TGTGCCAGCAGTTTATCCGGGACAGGGGGCCGCGGTCAGCCCCAGCATTTT.

The chain recombines TRBV11-2 with TRBJ1-2, with no clear D. Trimming took 3 bases from V and 2 from J, leaving 7 bases between them. Germline V CDR1 and CDR2: SGHAT, FQNNGV. This CDR3 region has 13 residues. The CDR3 here is CASSLTPNYGYTF. CDR3 nucleotide sequence: TGTGCCAGCAGCTTGACACCGAACTATGGCTACACCTTC.

The chain uses TRBV4-3 and TRBJ1-4; D perhaps matches TRBD1 (5 bases). In germline, CDR1 is LGHNA, CDR2 YSLEER. The CDR3 is 15 residues long. Deletions cut 1 base from V and 7 bases from J, with 13 bases between. CDR3 sequence reads: CASSQAGQGSEKLFF. The DNA of the CDR3 is TGCGCCAGCAGCCAAGCTGGCCAGGGATCTGAAAAACTGTTTTTT.

V is TRBV6-5 and J is TRBJ1-1; D may be TRBD1 (6 bases). The V gene lost 6 bases and the J gene lost 0 bases, with 11 bases spanning the gap. Per germline, CDR1 MNHEY and CDR2 SVGAGI. This CDR3 is built from 14 residues. CDR3 sequence reads: CASRTGIMNTEAFF. DNA of the CDR3: TGTGCCAGCAGGACAGGAATAATGAACACTGAAGCTTTCTTT.

This clone was seen a handful of times. The genes are TRBV11-2 and TRBJ2-3, with 9 bases fitting TRBD1. This CDR3 has 16 amino acids. Losses at the gene ends were 5 bases for V and 2 bases for J; bases not matched to a gene: 8. Looked up from germline, CDR1 is SGHAT and CDR2 is FQNNGV. This CDR3 is CASSLQGASYTDTQYF. DNA for the CDR3: TGTGCCAGCAGCCTACAGGGGGCCTCCTACACAGATACGCAGTATTTT.

The CDR3 DNA sequence: TGTGCCAGCAGCCCCGGGGTATCTAACACAGATACGCAGTATTTT. This gives the protein CASSPGVSNTDTQYF. The chain links TRBV7-2 to TRBJ2-3; weak D call: TRBD2 (5 bases). V lost 5 bases and J lost 2, with 14 bases in between. The CDR3 is 15 residues long. Germline CDR1 is SGHTA and CDR2 is FQGNSA.

The V gene is TRBV6-5, the J gene TRBJ2-2; no reliable D call. The CDR3 has 12 amino acids. Germline V lookup: CDR1 MNHEY, CDR2 SVGAGI. V was cut by 6 bases and J by 6 bases, with 8 bases left in between. The CDR3 nucleotides are TGTGCCAGCAGGAATATAGCCGGGGAGCTGTTTTTT. It codes for CASRNIAGELFF.

V usage is TRBV10-3 and J usage is TRBJ2-5, with D possibly matching TRBD1 (5 bases). Between the trimmed V and J ends, which lost 8 bases and 5 bases, there was a span of 15 bases. This CDR3 spans 13 amino acids. CDR1 and CDR2 from the germline V gene are ENHRY and SYGVKD. Here the CDR3 reads CAIGFRVGETQYF. The CDR3 region has the DNA TGTGCCATCGGGTTCAGGGTCGGCGAGACCCAGTACTTC.

The chain couples TRBV30 to TRBJ2-3; D assignment may be TRBD1 or TRBD2 (6 bases each). Trimming shortened V by 2 bases and J by 5 bases, and 14 bases separated the two germline ends. The germline V gene has CDR1 GTSNPN and CDR2 SVGIG (reference sequence). This CDR3 region has 14 residues. CDR3 nucleotides: TGTGCCTGGAGTCGGGGGCTTGGAGAAGATACGCAGTATTTT. Protein sequence: CAWSRGLGEDTQYF. Full variable domain (missing parts from reference TRBV30 and TRBJ2-3): SQTIHQWPATLVQPVGSPLSLECTVEGTSNPNLYWYRQAAGRGLQLLFYSVGIGQISSEVPQNLSASRPQDRQFILSSKKLLLSDSGFYLCAWSRGLGEDTQYFGPGTRLTVL.

This clone was counted a few times. Other DNA sequences in the sample encode the same CDR3. V is TRBV7-2 and J is TRBJ1-5, with unresolved D. This CDR3 is 13 amino acids long. Trimming removed 1 base from V and 6 bases from J, with 7 bases in between. In germline, CDR1 is SGHTA, CDR2 FQGNSA. The CDR3 DNA is TGTGCCAGCAGCTTAGTCCTGGGTCAGCCCCAGCATTTT. Its translation is CASSLVLGQPQHF.

This chain connects TRBV11-3 to TRBJ2-1, with 7 bases that match TRBD1. J was trimmed by 4 bases and V by 5 bases; bases with no gene match: 8. The CDR3 totals 15 residues. Germline values: CDR1 SGHNT, CDR2 YENEEA. The CDR3 DNA sequence: TGTGCCAGCAGCAGCCGGGACAGAAAATACAATGAGCAGTTCTTC. Translating gives CASSSRDRKYNEQFF. Full variable domain (remainder filled in from reference TRBV11-3 and TRBJ2-1): EAGVVQSPRYKIIEKKQPVAFWCNPISGHNTLYWYLQNLGQGPELLIRYENEEAVDDSQLPKDRFSAERLKGVDSTLKIQPAELGDSAVYLCASSSRDRKYNEQFFGPGTRLTVL.

This sequence joins TRBV28 and TRBJ1-5; D not certain. Germline V gene data show CDR1 as MDHEN and CDR2 as SYDVKM. The CDR3 contains 16 residues. V lost 8 bases to trimming and J lost 0 bases, with 17 bases between them. CDR3 amino acids: CASEPDFSYSNQPQHF. The CDR3 bases are TGTGCCAGCGAACCTGATTTTAGTTATAGCAATCAGCCCCAGCATTTT.